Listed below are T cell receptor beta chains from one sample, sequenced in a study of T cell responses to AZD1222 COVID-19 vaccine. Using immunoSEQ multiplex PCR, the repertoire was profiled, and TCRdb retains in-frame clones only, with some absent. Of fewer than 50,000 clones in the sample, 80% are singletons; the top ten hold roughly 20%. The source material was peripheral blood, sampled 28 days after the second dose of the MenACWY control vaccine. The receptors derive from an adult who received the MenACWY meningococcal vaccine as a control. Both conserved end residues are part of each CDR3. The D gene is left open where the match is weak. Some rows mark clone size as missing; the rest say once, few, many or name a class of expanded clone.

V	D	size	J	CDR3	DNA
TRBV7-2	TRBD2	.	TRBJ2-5	CASSFLLGGGVQETQYF	TGTGCCAGCAGCTTTCTTCTAGGCGGGGGGGTACAAGAGACCCAGTACTTC
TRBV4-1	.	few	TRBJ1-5	CASSQIEGLNQPQHF	TGCGCCAGCAGCCAAATCGAGGGGTTAAATCAGCCCCAGCATTTT
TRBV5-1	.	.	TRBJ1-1	CASSEGPAGKAFF	TGCGCCAGCAGCGAGGGTCCTGCGGGGAAAGCTTTCTTT
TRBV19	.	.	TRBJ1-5	CASSGPNSNQPQHF	TGTGCCAGTAGTGGCCCTAATAGCAATCAGCCCCAGCATTTT
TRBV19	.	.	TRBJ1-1	CASSIDRDTEAFF	TGTGCCAGTAGTATAGATAGGGACACTGAAGCTTTCTTT
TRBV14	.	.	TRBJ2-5	CASSRVDFQETQYF	TGTGCCAGCAGCCGGGTGGACTTTCAAGAGACCCAGTACTTC
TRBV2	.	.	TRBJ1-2	CASSSFQTGTARYTF	TGTGCCAGCAGCTCGTTCCAAACAGGGACGGCTCGCTACACCTTC
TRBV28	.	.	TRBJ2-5	CASSPGSASGTQYF	TGTGCCAGCAGCCCCGGTAGTGCCTCCGGGACCCAGTACTTC
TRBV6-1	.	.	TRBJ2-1	CASSEAIGSNRRYEQFF	TGTGCCAGCAGTGAAGCTATAGGATCGAACAGGAGATATGAGCAGTTCTTC
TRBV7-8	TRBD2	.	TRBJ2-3	CASSLGGGISGRVADTQYF	TGTGCCAGCAGCTTAGGGGGGGGAATTAGCGGGAGGGTGGCAGATACGCAGTATTTT
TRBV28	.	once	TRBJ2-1	CASSPEAEQFF	TGTGCCAGCAGTCCCGAGGCTGAGCAGTTCTTC
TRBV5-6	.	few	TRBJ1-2	CASSPFPGDYGYTF	TGTGCCAGCAGCCCATTTCCGGGAGACTATGGCTACACCTTC
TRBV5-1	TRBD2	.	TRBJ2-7	CASSQSGRAQYF	TGCGCCAGCAGCCAAAGCGGGAGGGCGCAGTACTTC
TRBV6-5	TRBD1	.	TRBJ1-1	CASQIGGSQSQAFF	TGTGCCAGCCAAATAGGGGGCTCCCAAAGCCAAGCTTTCTTT
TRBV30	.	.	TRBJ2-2	CAWRPPGTNTGELFF	TGTGCCTGGAGGCCCCCGGGTACGAACACCGGGGAGCTGTTTTTT
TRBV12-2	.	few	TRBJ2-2	CASRSLKSANTGELFF	TGTGCAAGTCGCTCACTGAAAAGCGCGAACACCGGGGAGCTGTTTTTT
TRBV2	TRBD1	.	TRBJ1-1	CASGPGGAVNTEAFF	TGTGCCAGCGGTCCAGGGGGCGCAGTGAACACTGAAGCTTTCTTT
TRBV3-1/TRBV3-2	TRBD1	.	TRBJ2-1	CASSQAPPGDRFYNEQFF	TGTGCCAGCAGCCAAGCCCCGCCTGGGGACAGGTTCTACAATGAGCAGTTCTTC
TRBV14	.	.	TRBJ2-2	CASSRAVATTGELFF	TGTGCCAGCAGCCGGGCAGTAGCTACCACCGGGGAGCTGTTTTTT
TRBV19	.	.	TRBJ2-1	CASTRPQGRHEQFF	TGTGCCAGTACCCGCCCCCAGGGGAGGCATGAGCAGTTCTTC
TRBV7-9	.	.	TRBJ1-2	CASSLGWGRYTF	TGTGCCAGCAGCTTAGGGTGGGGCCGCTACACCTTC
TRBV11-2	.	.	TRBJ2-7	CASSLDLGHEQYF	TGTGCCAGCAGCTTAGATCTAGGGCACGAGCAGTACTTC
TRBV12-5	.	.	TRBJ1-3	CASGLRGSGNTIYF	TGTGCTAGTGGTTTGCGAGGCTCTGGAAACACCATATATTTT
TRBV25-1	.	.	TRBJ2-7	CASSDGDTYEQYF	TGTGCCAGCAGTGATGGGGACACCTACGAGCAGTACTTC
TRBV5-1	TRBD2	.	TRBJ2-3	CASRSGLDPDTQYF	TGCGCCAGCCGATCCGGACTAGATCCAGATACGCAGTATTTT
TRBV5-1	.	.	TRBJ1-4	CASSPWLRADEKLFF	TGCGCCAGCAGCCCTTGGTTGAGGGCGGATGAAAAACTGTTTTTT
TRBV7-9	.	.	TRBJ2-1	CASSPKLRVGNEQFF	TGTGCCAGCAGCCCAAAGTTACGGGTGGGGAATGAGCAGTTCTTC
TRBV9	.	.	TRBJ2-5	CASSASPSETQYF	TGTGCCAGCAGCGCCAGCCCTTCAGAGACCCAGTACTTC
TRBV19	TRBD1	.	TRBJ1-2	CASRMGQGNYGYTF	TGTGCCAGTAGAATGGGACAGGGAAACTATGGCTACACCTTC
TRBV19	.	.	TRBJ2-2	CASSFGGGPNTGELFF	TGTGCCAGTAGTTTTGGCGGGGGCCCTAACACCGGGGAGCTGTTTTTT
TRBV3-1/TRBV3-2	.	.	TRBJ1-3	CASSQSGNTIYF	TGTGCCAGCAGCCAATCTGGAAACACCATATATTTT
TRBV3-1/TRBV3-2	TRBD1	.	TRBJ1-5	CASSLRQGGQPQHF	TGTGCCAGCAGCCTTCGACAGGGAGGTCAGCCCCAGCATTTT
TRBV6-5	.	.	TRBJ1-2	CASSSIYDRNYGYTF	TGTGCCAGCAGTTCAATCTACGACAGGAACTATGGCTACACCTTC
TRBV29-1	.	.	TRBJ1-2	CSVEFWGSSYGYTF	TGCAGCGTCGAATTTTGGGGGTCGTCCTATGGCTACACCTTC
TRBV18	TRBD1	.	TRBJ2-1	CASSTGTGFRNEQFF	TGTGCCAGCTCAACCGGGACAGGTTTTCGGAATGAGCAGTTCTTC
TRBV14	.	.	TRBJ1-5	CASSRGRGNQPQHF	TGTGCCAGCAGCCGAGGACGGGGAAATCAGCCCCAGCATTTT
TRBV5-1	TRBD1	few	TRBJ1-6	CASSLAHGQGIHHF	TGCGCCAGCAGCTTGGCGCATGGACAGGGTATCCACCACTTT
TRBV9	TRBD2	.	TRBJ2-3	CASSVGLSGGAGRTDTQYF	TGTGCCAGCAGCGTAGGTCTTAGCGGGGGGGCGGGGCGCACAGATACGCAGTATTTT
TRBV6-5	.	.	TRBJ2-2	CASSNGPNTGELFF	TGTGCCAGCAGCAACGGGCCTAACACCGGGGAGCTGTTTTTT
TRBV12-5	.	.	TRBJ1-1	CASGSWNTEAFF	TGTGCTAGTGGTTCATGGAACACTGAAGCTTTCTTT
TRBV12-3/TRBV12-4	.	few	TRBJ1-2	CASSLGIGYTF	TGTGCCAGCAGTTTAGGTATCGGCTACACCTTC
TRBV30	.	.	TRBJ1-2	CAWSVQASDGYTF	TGTGCCTGGAGTGTACAAGCATCGGATGGCTACACCTTC
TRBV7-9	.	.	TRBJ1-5	CASSSGQGKKPQHF	TGTGCCAGCAGTTCCGGTCAGGGTAAGAAGCCCCAGCATTTT
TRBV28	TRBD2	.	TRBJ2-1	CASSLILAGGDNEQFF	TGTGCCAGCAGTCTGATTCTAGCGGGAGGGGACAATGAGCAGTTCTTC
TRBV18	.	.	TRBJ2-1	CASSPNRQGNEQFF	TGTGCCAGCTCTCCTAACCGCCAGGGGAATGAGCAGTTCTTC
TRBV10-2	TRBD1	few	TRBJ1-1	CASRGQLNTEAFF	TGCGCCAGCAGGGGACAGTTGAACACTGAAGCTTTCTTT
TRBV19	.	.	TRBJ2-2	CASSIGAGMRGELFF	TGTGCCAGTAGTATAGGCGCAGGCATGAGGGGGGAGCTGTTTTTT
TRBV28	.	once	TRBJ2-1	CASSFASSNNEQFF	TGTGCCAGCAGTTTCGCTAGCAGCAACAATGAGCAGTTCTTC
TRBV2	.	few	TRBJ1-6	CASSEDRSYNSPLHF	TGTGCCAGCAGTGAAGACAGGTCTTATAATTCACCCCTCCACTTT
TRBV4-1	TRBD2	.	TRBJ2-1	CASSQGLVEEQFF	TGCGCCAGCAGCCAGGGACTAGTAGAAGAGCAGTTCTTC
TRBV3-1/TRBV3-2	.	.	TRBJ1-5	CASSQGEISNQPQHF	TGTGCCAGCAGCCAAGGGGAAATTAGCAATCAGCCCCAGCATTTT
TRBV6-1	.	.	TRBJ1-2	CASSEAHGSAGKYGYTF	TGTGCCAGCAGTGAAGCGCACGGTTCCGCAGGAAAATATGGCTACACCTTC
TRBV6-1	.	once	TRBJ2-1	CASSEVVRDRYGGEQFF	TGTGCCAGCAGTGAAGTGGTGCGGGATCGGTATGGAGGTGAGCAGTTCTTC
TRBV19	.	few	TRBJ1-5	CASSLLPGGAGGQPQHF	TGTGCCAGTAGCCTCCTCCCCGGCGGGGCAGGAGGACAGCCCCAGCATTTT
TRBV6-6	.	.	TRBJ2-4	CASSLGGLAKNIQYF	TGTGCCAGCAGCCTAGGGGGGCTAGCCAAAAACATTCAGTACTTC
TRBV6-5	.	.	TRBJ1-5	CASSKTHGPQHF	TGTGCCAGCAGTAAAACCCACGGCCCCCAGCATTTT
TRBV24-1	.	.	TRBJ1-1	CATTGGYNTEAFF	TGTGCCACGACGGGAGGGTACAACACTGAAGCTTTCTTT
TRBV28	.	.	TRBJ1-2	CASSLGYRGGYTF	TGTGCCAGCAGTTTAGGGTATAGGGGTGGCTACACCTTC
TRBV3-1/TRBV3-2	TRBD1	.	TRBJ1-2	CASSPRDRGSYGYTF	TGTGCCAGCAGCCCCCGGGACAGGGGATCCTATGGCTACACCTTC
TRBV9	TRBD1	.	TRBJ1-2	CASSVGTGVLSYTF	TGTGCCAGCAGCGTAGGGACAGGGGTCTTGAGCTACACCTTC